The 18 T cell receptor beta chains given below trace back to one sample, sequenced in a study of cytomegalovirus exposure and HLA in healthy donors. PCR amplification relied on 60 Vbeta primers (plus 13 Jbeta primers). Produced via immunoSEQ multiplex PCR; TCRdb's table is partial and in-frame only. The table records some 120,000 clones, approximately 9.4% of them present only once. The sample consisted of PBMCs. The receptor set was obtained from a man aged 25-45 years in good health and CMV-seronegative.

This clone appeared a few times. This chain joins TRBV27 and TRBJ1-6; TRBD1 is a possible D gene (5 bases). This CDR3 contains 14 residues. CDR1 and CDR2 from the germline V gene are MNHEY and SMNVEV (reference sequence). The V and J ends lost 5 bases and 7 bases respectively, with 12 bases between them. CDR3 amino acids: CASSLRGDNSPLHF. DNA of the CDR3: TGTGCCAGCAGTCTCCGCGGGGACAATTCACCCCTCCACTTT.

The CDR3 DNA follows: TGTGCCAGCAGCCGCGGGGTCCAAGAGACCCAGTACTTC. Amino acid sequence: CASSRGVQETQYF. The chain has TRBV7-2 and TRBJ2-5; tentative D call: TRBD2 (6 bases). This CDR3 is built from 13 residues. CDR1 and CDR2 (germline): SGHTA, FQGNSA. V was shortened by 5 bases and J by 1 base, with 8 bases between the two germline ends. The entire variable domain, with the rest obtained from reference TRBV7-2 and TRBJ2-5, is as follows: GAGVSQSPSNKVTEKGKDVELRCDPISGHTALYWYRQSLGQGLEFLIYFQGNSAPDKSGLPSDRFSAERTGGSVSTLTIQRTQQEDSAVYLCASSRGVQETQYFGPGTRLLVL.

A few counts support this clone. J is TRBJ1-1 and V is TRBV6-1; 7 bases are shared with TRBD1. The CDR3 has 15 amino acids. The germline V gene encodes CDR1 MNHNS and CDR2 SASEGT. With V trimmed by 5 bases and J by 6 bases, 12 bases remained unmatched. The chain's CDR3 is CASSTRAAGGSEAFF. CDR3 DNA: TGTGCCAGCAGTACCCGGGCCGCAGGGGGGTCTGAAGCTTTCTTT.

The genes are TRBV6-1 and TRBJ2-7, with D hard to call. The germline V and J ends were trimmed by 1 base and 2 bases, with 6 bases remaining between them. The CDR3 contains 13 residues. Germline CDR1 reads MNHNS; CDR2 reads SASEGT. CDR3 bases: TGTGCCAGCAGTGAAGGGAGCCCCTACGAGCAGTACTTC. Protein: CASSEGSPYEQYF.

The chain recombines TRBV6-4 with TRBJ2-1; the match to TRBD2 covers 8 bases. CDR3 length: 14 amino acids. The V segment lost 4 bases and the J segment 6 bases; nucleotides outside the gene matches: 5. The germline CDR1 and CDR2 sequences are MRHNA and SNTAGT. CDR3 protein: CASSVEAGVNEQFF. For the CDR3, the DNA is TGTGCCAGCAGTGTCGAAGCGGGAGTCAATGAGCAGTTCTTC.

The rearrangement links TRBV15 to TRBJ1-2; D is uncertain. V dropped 5 bases and J dropped 4 bases, with 11 bases sitting between them. Germline values: CDR1 LNHNV, CDR2 YYDKDF (reference sequence). The CDR3 totals 13 residues. CDR3 nucleotides: TGTGCCACCAGCCCGCGGGAATTCTATGGCTACACCTTC. Translation: CATSPREFYGYTF.

The gene calls are TRBV11-2 and TRBJ2-5; a weak D match, TRBD2 (6 bases). Trimming removed 7 bases at V and 11 bases at J, with 26 bases between. Germline loops: CDR1 SGHAT, CDR2 FQNNGV. The CDR3 consists of 15 residues. DNA for the CDR3: TGTGCCAGCAACCAAATTGGGACTTATTTAGATGGGCAGTACTTC. It yields the protein CASNQIGTYLDGQYF.

The chain carries TRBV19 and TRBJ1-1; no firm D call. V dropped 3 bases and J dropped 5 bases, with 13 bases sitting between them. CDR1 LNHDA and CDR2 SQIVND come from the germline V gene (reference sequence). There are 14 residues in the CDR3. DNA for the CDR3: TGTGCCAGTAGTATCTGGCGGGGAAAAACTGAAGCTTTCTTT. It encodes CASSIWRGKTEAFF.

The V and J genes are TRBV6-5 and TRBJ1-6, with D uncertain. This CDR3 contains 15 residues. Per the germline V gene, CDR1 is MNHEY and CDR2 is SVGAGI. Trimming pared 3 bases from V and 5 bases from J, leaving 11 bases between. CDR3 bases: TGTGCCAGCAGTTATGAGCGGACCGATAATTCACCCCTCCACTTT. The encoded protein is CASSYERTDNSPLHF.

The chain couples TRBV5-1 to TRBJ2-2; TRBD2 agrees at 11 bases. The CDR3 totals 17 residues. Germline loops: CDR1 SGHRS, CDR2 YFSETQ. With V trimmed by 5 bases and J by 0 bases, 6 bases remained unmatched. This CDR3 reads CASSSTSGAANTGELFF. In DNA, the CDR3 is TGCGCCAGCAGTTCGACTAGCGGGGCCGCGAACACCGGGGAGCTGTTTTTT.

This clone was observed once. The CDR3 coding sequence is TGCGCCAGCAGCGGGACTAGCGGGGGAACCTACGAGCAGTACTTC. Translated, it gives CASSGTSGGTYEQYF. This sequence joins TRBV5-1 and TRBJ2-7, with 14 bases lining up with TRBD2. CDR3 length: 15 residues. The germline V gene has CDR1 SGHRS and CDR2 YFSETQ. Germline trimming cut 4 bases from V and 2 bases from J; bases unmatched to any gene: 2.

The rearrangement links TRBV27 to TRBJ2-3; 13 bases line up with TRBD2. The CDR3 extends over 15 amino acids. The V gene's germline CDR1 is MNHEY and CDR2 SMNVEV (reference sequence). V was clipped by 6 bases and J by 3 bases; unmatched bases: 3. The CDR3 here is CASRRTSGRTDTQYF. The CDR3 nucleotides read TGTGCCAGCAGGAGGACTAGCGGGAGAACAGATACGCAGTATTTT.

The rearrangement uses TRBV29-1 and TRBJ2-5; 7 nucleotides line up with TRBD1. The J call is uncertain, as TRBJ2-7 better fits the DNA end. CDR1 and CDR2 (germline): SQVTM, ANQGSEA. This CDR3 has 13 amino acids. CDR3 DNA: TGCAGCGTATCTACGACAGGGATCGGCGAGCAGTACTTC. Translation: CSVSTTGIGEQYF.

The chain has TRBV5-1 and TRBJ2-2, with D maybe TRBD1 (5 bases). Trimming removed 5 bases from V and 0 bases from J, with 11 bases in between. Per germline, CDR1 SGHRS and CDR2 YFSETQ. CDR3 length equals 15 residues. The CDR3: CASSFDRSNTGELFF. The CDR3 DNA reads TGCGCCAGCAGTTTCGACAGATCGAACACCGGGGAGCTGTTTTTT.

The rearrangement links TRBV29-1 to TRBJ2-7, with TRBD1 matching 10 bases. Germline CDR1 and CDR2: SQVTM and ANQGSEA. V shed 1 base and J 5 bases; nucleotides not matched to a gene: 5. The CDR3 is 14 residues long. CDR3 amino acids: CSVEGQGALDEQYF. In DNA form, the CDR3 reads TGCAGCGTTGAAGGACAGGGGGCACTGGACGAGCAGTACTTC.

This clone was detected only a few times. The rearrangement links TRBV19 to TRBJ1-1, with D perhaps matching TRBD1 (5 bases). The CDR3 covers 15 residues. V lost 9 bases and J lost 9, with 26 bases in between. Germline lookup yields CDR1 LNHDA and CDR2 SQIVND (reference sequence). CDR3 in DNA: TGTGCCAGCGGGGACCGACGGGGAGGTAAGGTGAAAGCTTTCTTT. It yields the protein CASGDRRGGKVKAFF. Complete variable domain (other parts from reference TRBV19 and TRBJ1-1): DGGITQSPKYLFRKEGQNVTLSCEQNLNHDAMYWYRQDPGQGLRLIYYSQIVNDFQKGDIAEGYSVSREKKESFPLTVTSAQKNPTAFYLCASGDRRGGKVKAFFGQGTRLTVV.

This clone turned up a few times. J is TRBJ2-2 and V is TRBV5-1; 8 bases match TRBD1. The CDR3 has 17 amino acids. The junction had 9 bases not matched to a gene; V was cut back by 5 bases and J by 0 bases. Germline-derived CDR1 and CDR2 are SGHRS and YFSETQ. The DNA for the CDR3 is TGCGCCAGCAGGGCCGGGACAGGCACCACGAACACCGGGGAGCTGTTTTTT. Encoded protein: CASRAGTGTTNTGELFF.

This clone showed up just a few times. The rearrangement links TRBV27 to TRBJ2-5; no definite D call. The CDR3 consists of 13 residues. V dropped 4 bases and J dropped 3 bases, with 9 bases sitting between them. Germline values: CDR1 MNHEY, CDR2 SMNVEV (reference sequence). The DNA for the CDR3 is TGTGCCAGCAGTTCGTCGCGGAAAGAGACCCAGTACTTC. Its translation is CASSSSRKETQYF.